A selection of T cell receptor beta chains follows, all from one sample in a study of blood T cell repertoires in COVID-19. Assay used: immunoSEQ multiplex PCR; TCRdb lists only in-frame clones, some missing. The top ten hold under 8% of the sample, which has 250,000 or so clones, about 85% seen once. Sequencing was carried out using PBMCs or T cells enriched from blood (not recorded which). These receptors all stem from a woman aged 45-60 years who had been exposed to COVID-19. Both conserved end residues are trimmed from each CDR3. A D gene is named only where the DNA matches it firmly.

CDR3aa,j_gene,len,v_gene,d_gene
ASSLEGRLGYT,TRBJ1-2,11,TRBV5-1,-
ASSQDGTANSYEQY,TRBJ2-7,14,TRBV4-2,TRBD1
AIRGTGGKNAEAF,TRBJ1-1,13,TRBV10-3,TRBD1
ASTRSGGAANEQF,TRBJ2-1,13,TRBV6-5,TRBD2
ASSSGTSGRGRTDTQY,TRBJ2-3,16,TRBV7-9,TRBD2
ASSLPWDRGVQPQH,TRBJ1-5,14,TRBV7-3,TRBD1
ATSRDRDRNQPQH,TRBJ1-5,13,TRBV15,TRBD1
ATQRGGMFSNQPQH,TRBJ1-5,14,TRBV10-1,-
ASSGAAGNTIY,TRBJ1-3,11,TRBV5-6,-
ASSRAGDNYGYT,TRBJ1-2,12,TRBV7-2,-
ASSLGDSPYEQY,TRBJ2-7,12,TRBV5-6,TRBD1
ASSHRWNTEAF,TRBJ1-1,11,TRBV14,-
SVDSPPGANVLT,TRBJ2-6,12,TRBV29-1,-
ASSEVGDSDTEAF,TRBJ1-1,13,TRBV6-1,-
ASSSPGGVGQPQH,TRBJ1-5,13,TRBV6-2/TRBV6-3,-
ASSMTITGDQPQH,TRBJ1-5,13,TRBV19,TRBD1
ASSSRERARFVGGYT,TRBJ1-2,15,TRBV5-6,-
ASSPRTATNEKLF,TRBJ1-4,13,TRBV3-1/TRBV3-2,-